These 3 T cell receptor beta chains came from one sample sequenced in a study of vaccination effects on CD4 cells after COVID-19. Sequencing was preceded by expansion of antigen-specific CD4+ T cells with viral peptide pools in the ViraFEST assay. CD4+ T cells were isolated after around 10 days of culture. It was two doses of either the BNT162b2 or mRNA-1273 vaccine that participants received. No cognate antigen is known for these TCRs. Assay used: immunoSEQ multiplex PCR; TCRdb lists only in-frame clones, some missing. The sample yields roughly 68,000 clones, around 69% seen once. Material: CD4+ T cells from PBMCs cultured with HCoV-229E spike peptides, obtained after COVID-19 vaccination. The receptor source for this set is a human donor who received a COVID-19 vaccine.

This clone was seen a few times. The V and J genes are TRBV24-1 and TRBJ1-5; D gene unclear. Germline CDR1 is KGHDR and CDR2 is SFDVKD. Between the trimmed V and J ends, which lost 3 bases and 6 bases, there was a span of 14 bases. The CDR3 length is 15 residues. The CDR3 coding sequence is TGTGCCACCAGTGATGGTAGCGGGTTCGGTCAGCCCCAGCATTTT. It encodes CATSDGSGFGQPQHF.

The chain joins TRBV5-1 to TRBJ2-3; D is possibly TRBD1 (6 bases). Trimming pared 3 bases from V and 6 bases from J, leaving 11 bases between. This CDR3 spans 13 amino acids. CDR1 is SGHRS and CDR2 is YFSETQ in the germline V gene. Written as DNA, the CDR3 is TGCGCCAGCAGCTCCCCAGGGGCGGATACGCAGTATTTT. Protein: CASSSPGADTQYF.

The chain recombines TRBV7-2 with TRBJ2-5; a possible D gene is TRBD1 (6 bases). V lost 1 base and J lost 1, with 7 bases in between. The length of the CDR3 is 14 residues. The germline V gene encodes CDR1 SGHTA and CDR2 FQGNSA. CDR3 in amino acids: CASSLGGPQETQYF. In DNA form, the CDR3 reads TGTGCCAGCAGCTTAGGGGGGCCCCAAGAGACCCAGTACTTC.